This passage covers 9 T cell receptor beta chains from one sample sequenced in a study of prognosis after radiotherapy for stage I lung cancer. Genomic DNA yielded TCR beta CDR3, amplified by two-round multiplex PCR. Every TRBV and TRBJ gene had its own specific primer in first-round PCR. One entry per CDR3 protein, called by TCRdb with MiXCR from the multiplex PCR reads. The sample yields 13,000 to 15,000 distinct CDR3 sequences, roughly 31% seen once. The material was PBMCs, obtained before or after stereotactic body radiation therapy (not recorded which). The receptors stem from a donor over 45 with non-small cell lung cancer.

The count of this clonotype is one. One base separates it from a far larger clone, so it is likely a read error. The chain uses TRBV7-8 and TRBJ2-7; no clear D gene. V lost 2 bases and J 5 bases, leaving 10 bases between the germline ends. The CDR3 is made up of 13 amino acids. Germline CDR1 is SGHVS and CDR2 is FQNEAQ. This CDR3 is CASSLWEPDEQYF. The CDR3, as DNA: TGTGCCAGCAGCTTATGGGAACCCGACGAGCAGTACTTC.

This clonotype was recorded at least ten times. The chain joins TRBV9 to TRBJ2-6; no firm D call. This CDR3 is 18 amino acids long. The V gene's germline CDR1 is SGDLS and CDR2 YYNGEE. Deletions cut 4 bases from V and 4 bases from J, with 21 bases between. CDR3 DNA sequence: TGTGCCAGCAGCACACCTCTCCCCCCTAGGGCGGGGGCCAACGTCCTGACTTTC. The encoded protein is CASSTPLPPRAGANVLTF.

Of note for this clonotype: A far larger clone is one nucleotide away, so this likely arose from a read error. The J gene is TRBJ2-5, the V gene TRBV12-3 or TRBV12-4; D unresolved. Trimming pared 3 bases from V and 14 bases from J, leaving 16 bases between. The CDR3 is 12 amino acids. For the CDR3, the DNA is TGTGCCAGCAGTTTTTTGACCAGGCTCCATTACTTC. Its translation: CASSFLTRLHYF.

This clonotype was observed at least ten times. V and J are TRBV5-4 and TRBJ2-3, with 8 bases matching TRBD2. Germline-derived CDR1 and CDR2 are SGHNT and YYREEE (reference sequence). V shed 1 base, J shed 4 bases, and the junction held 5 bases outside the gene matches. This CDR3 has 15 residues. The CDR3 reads CASSLTAGVSDTQYF. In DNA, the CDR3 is TGTGCCAGCAGCTTGACAGCGGGAGTTTCAGATACGCAGTATTTT. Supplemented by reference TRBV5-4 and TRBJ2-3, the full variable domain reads ETGVTQSPTHLIKTRGQQVTLRCSSQSGHNTVSWYQQALGQGPQFIFQYYREEENGRGNFPPRFSGLQFPNYSSELNVNALELDDSALYLCASSLTAGVSDTQYFGPGTRLTVL.

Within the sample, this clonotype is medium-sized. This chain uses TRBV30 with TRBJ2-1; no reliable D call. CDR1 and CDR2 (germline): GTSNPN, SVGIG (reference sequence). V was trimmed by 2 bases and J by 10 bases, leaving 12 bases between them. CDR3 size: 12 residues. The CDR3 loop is CAWSKPNGEQFF. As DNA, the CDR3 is TGTGCCTGGAGTAAGCCAAATGGGGAGCAGTTCTTC.

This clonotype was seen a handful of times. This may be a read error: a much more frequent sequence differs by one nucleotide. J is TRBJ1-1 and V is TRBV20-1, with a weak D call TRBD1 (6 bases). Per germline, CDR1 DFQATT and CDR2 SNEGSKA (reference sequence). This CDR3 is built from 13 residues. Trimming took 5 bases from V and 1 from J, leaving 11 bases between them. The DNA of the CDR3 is TGCAGTGCTCGACAGGTCGGGAACACTGAAGCTTTCTTT. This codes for CSARQVGNTEAFF.

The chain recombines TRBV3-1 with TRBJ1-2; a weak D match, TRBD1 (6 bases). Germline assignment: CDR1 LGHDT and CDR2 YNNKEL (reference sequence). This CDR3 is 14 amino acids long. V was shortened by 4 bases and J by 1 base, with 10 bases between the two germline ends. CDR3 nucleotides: TGTGCCAGCAGCCCCAGGGGTTATAACTATGGCTACACCTTC. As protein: CASSPRGYNYGYTF.

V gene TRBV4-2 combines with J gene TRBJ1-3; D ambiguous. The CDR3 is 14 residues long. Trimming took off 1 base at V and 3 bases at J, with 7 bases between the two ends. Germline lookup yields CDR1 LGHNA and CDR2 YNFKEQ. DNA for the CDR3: TGTGCCAGCAGCCAAGGAGCGTATGGAAACACCATATATTTT. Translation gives CASSQGAYGNTIYF.

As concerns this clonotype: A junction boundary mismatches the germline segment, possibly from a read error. For the CDR3, the DNA is TGTGCCAGCAGCTCAAGCGGGAGTGCCTGGGGGACCCAGTACTTT. This sequence encodes CASSSSGSAWGTQYF. The chain combines TRBV9 with TRBJ2-5, with TRBD2 identical over 8 bases. This CDR3 region has 15 residues. Germline values: CDR1 SGDLS, CDR2 YYNGEE.